The source of this TCR beta chain is a study of brain T cells in children with intractable seizures. This clone appeared once. Its antigen remains unknown. CDR1 LNHDA and CDR2 SQIVND come from the germline V gene (reference sequence). CDR3 length: 15 residues. Trimming shortened V by 3 bases and J by 7 bases, and 13 bases separated the two germline ends. As to time point: blood from clinic visit 5 months post-surgery; TSC patient then seizure free. Points from the study as a whole: Absence of clones before surgery may stem from lower sequencing depth. Viral specificity was inferred only from CDR3 similarity; HCMV serostatus was unknown.

Measured with immunoSEQ multiplex PCR; TCRdb has only the in-frame clones, and not every one. The sample lists under 400,000 clones; 93% were seen once. The sample was peripheral blood, taken more than 4 months after surgery. This clonotype was obtained from a boy under two years old with tuberous sclerosis and intractable seizures. The J gene is TRBJ1-6, the V gene TRBV19; D perhaps matches TRBD1 (5 bases). DNA for the CDR3: TGTGCCAGTAGTATGTTGTCAGGGTCGAATTCACCCCTCCACTTT. Protein: CASSMLSGSNSPLHF.